This T cell receptor beta chain stems from a study of technical replicates of blood from a few donors. Sequencing used immunoSEQ multiplex PCR; TCRdb keeps in-frame clones, though not all of them. The sample has tens of thousands of clones, approximately 92% seen once. There are a few counts of this clone. V lost 7 bases, J lost 4 bases, and 13 bases lay in between. This CDR3 has 13 amino acids. CDR1 and CDR2 from the germline V gene are SNHLY and FYNNEI. The source material was T cells isolated from PBMCs. The sequence was collected from a human donor in good health. This chain joins TRBV2 and TRBJ1-2; tentatively, D is TRBD1 (6 bases). In DNA form, the CDR3 reads TGTGCCAGCACCCAGACAGGTTCCTATGGCTACACCTTC. This sequence encodes CASTQTGSYGYTF.